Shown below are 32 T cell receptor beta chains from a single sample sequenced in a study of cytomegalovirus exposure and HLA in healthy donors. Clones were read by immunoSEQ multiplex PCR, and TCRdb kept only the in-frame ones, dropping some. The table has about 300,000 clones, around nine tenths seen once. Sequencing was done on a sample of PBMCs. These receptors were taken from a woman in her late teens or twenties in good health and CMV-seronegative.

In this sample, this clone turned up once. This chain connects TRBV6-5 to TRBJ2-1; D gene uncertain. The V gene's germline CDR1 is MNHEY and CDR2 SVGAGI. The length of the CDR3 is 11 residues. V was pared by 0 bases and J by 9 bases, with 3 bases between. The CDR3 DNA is TGTGCCAGCAGTTACTCCGGTGAGCAGTTCTTC. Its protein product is CASSYSGEQFF.

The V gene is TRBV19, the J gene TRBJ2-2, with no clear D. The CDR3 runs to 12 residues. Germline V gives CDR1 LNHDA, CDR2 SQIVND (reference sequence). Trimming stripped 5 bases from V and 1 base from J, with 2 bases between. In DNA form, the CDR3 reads TGTGCCAGTAGTCTGAACACCGGGGAGCTGTTTTTT. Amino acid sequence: CASSLNTGELFF.

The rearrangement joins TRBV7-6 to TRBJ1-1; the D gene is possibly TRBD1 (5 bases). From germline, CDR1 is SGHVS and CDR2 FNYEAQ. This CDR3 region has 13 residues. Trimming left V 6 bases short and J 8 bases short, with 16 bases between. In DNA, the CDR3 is TGTGCCAGCAGTCGTTCCCAAGGACAAGAAGCTTTCTTT. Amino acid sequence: CASSRSQGQEAFF.

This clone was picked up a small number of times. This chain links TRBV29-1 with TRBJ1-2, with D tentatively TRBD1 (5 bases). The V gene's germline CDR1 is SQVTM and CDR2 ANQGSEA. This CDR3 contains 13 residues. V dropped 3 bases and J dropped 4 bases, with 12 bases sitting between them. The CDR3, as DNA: TGCAGCGTTGAGGGGGGTGTCCCCTATGGCTACACCTTC. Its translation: CSVEGGVPYGYTF.

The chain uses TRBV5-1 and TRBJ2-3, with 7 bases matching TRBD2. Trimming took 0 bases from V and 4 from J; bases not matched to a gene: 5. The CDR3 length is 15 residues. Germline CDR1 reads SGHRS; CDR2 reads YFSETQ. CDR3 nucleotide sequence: TGCGCCAGCAGCTTGGGGGGCGGGAGTCCAGATACGCAGTATTTT. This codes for CASSLGGGSPDTQYF. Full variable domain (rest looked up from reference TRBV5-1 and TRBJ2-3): KAGVTQTPRYLIKTRGQQVTLSCSPISGHRSVSWYQQTPGQGLQFLFEYFSETQRNKGNFPGRFSGRQFSNSRSEMNVSTLELGDSALYLCASSLGGGSPDTQYFGPGTRLTVL.

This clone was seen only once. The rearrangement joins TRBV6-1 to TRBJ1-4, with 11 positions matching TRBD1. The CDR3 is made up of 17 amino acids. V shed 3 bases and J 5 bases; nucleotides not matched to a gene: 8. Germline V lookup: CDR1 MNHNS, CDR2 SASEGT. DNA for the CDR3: TGTGCCAGCAGTGAGCGGACAGGGGGCTTAAGGAATGAAAAACTGTTTTTT. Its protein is CASSERTGGLRNEKLFF.

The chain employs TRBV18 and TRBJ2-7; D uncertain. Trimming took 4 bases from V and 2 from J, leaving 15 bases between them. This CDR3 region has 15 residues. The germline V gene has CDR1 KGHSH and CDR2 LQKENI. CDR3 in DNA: TGTGCCAGCTCACGGTCCGAGGCGCTCCCCTACGAGCAGTACTTC. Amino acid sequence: CASSRSEALPYEQYF.

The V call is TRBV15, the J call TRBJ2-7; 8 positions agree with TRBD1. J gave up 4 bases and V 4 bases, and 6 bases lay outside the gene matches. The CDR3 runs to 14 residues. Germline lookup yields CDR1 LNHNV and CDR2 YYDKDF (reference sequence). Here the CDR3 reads CATSNQGAIYEQYF. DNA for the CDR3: TGTGCCACCAGCAACCAGGGGGCAATTTACGAGCAGTACTTC.

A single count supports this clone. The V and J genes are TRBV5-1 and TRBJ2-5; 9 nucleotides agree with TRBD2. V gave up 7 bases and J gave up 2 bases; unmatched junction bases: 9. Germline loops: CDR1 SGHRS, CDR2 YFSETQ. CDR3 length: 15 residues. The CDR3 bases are TGCGCCAGCGGCCGAGCGGGGGGACCTCAAGAGACCCAGTACTTC. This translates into CASGRAGGPQETQYF.

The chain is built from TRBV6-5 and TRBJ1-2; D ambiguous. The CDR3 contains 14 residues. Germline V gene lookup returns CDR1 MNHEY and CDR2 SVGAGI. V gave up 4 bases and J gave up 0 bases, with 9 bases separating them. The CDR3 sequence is CASSLTVTNYGYTF. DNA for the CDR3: TGTGCCAGCAGTTTAACGGTGACTAACTATGGCTACACCTTC.

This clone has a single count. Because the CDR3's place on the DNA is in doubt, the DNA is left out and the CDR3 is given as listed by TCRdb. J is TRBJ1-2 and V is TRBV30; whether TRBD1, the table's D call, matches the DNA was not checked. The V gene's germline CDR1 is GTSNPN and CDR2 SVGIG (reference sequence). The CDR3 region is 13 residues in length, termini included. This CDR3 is CAWAVGQGIALSF.

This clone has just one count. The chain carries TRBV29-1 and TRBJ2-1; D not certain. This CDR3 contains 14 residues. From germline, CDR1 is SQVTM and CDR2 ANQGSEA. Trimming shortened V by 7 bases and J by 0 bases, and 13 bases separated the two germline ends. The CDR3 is CSAGNRLSYNEQFF. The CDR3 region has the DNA TGCAGCGCCGGAAACCGACTCTCCTACAATGAGCAGTTCTTC.

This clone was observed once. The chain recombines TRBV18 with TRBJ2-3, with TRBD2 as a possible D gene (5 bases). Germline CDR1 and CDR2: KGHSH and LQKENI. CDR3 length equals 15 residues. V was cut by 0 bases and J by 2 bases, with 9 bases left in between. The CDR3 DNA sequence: TGTGCCAGCTCACCACCGAGCGGCCCCACAGATACGCAGTATTTT. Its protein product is CASSPPSGPTDTQYF.

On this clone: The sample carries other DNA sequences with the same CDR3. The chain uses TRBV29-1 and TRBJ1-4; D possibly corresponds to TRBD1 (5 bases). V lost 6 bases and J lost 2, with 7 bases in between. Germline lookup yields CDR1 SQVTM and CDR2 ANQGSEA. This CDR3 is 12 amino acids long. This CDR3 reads CSVSGTNEKLFF. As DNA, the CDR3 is TGCAGCGTCTCAGGGACTAATGAAAAACTGTTTTTT.

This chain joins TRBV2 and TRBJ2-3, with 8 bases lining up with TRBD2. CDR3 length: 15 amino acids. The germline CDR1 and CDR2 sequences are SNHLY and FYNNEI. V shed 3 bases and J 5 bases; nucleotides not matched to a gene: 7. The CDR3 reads CASSDLVGRGDTQYF. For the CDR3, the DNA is TGTGCCAGCAGTGATCTAGTCGGGAGGGGAGATACGCAGTATTTT.

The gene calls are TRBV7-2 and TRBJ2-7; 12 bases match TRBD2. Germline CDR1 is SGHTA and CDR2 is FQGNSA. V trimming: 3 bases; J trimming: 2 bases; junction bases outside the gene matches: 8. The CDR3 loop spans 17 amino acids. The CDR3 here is CASSLTSGSIMAYEQYF. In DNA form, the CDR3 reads TGTGCCAGCAGCTTGACTAGCGGGAGTATCATGGCCTACGAGCAGTACTTC.

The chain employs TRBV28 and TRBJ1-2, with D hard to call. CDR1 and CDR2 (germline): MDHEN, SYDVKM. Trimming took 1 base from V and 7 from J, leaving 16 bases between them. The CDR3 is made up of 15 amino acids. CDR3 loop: CASSLFVRNERGYTF. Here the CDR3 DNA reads TGTGCCAGCAGTTTATTTGTCCGAAACGAGCGTGGCTACACCTTC.

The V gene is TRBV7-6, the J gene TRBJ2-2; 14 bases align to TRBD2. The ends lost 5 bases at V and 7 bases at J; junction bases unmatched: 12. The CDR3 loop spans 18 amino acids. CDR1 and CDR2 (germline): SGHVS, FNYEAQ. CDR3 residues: CASSPGSGLAGVGGELFF. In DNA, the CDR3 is TGTGCCAGCAGCCCCGGGTCGGGACTAGCGGGAGTTGGCGGGGAGCTGTTTTTT. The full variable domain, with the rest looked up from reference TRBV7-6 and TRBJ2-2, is GAGVSQSPRYKVTKRGQDVALRCDPISGHVSLYWYRQALGQGPEFLTYFNYEAQQDKSGLPNDRFSAERPEGSISTLTIQRTEQRDSAMYRCASSPGSGLAGVGGELFFGEGSRLTVL.

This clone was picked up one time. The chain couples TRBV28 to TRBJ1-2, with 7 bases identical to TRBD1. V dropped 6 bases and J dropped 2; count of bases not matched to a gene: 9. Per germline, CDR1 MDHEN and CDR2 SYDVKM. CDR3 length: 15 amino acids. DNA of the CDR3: TGTGCCAGCAGCCGATGGGACAGTTTGAACTATGGCTACACCTTC. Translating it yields CASSRWDSLNYGYTF.

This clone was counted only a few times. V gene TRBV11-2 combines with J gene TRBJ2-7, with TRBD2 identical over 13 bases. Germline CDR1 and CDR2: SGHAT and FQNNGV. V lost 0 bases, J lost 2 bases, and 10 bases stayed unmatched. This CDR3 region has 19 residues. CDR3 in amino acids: CASSLEGDGTSGTTYEQYF. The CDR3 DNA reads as TGTGCCAGCAGCTTAGAGGGGGACGGGACTAGCGGGACCACCTACGAGCAGTACTTC. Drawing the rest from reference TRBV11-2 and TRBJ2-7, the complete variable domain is EAGVAQSPRYKIIEKRQSVAFWCNPISGHATLYWYQQILGQGPKLLIQFQNNGVVDDSQLPKDRFSAERLKGVDSTLKIQPAKLEDSAVYLCASSLEGDGTSGTTYEQYFGPGTRLTVT.

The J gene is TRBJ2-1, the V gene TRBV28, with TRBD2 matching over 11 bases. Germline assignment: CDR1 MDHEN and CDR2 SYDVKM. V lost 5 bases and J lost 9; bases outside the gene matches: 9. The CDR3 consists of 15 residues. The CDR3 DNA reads TGTGCCAGCAGTACCGCGCAGGGGACTAGCGGTGAGCAGTTCTTC. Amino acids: CASSTAQGTSGEQFF.

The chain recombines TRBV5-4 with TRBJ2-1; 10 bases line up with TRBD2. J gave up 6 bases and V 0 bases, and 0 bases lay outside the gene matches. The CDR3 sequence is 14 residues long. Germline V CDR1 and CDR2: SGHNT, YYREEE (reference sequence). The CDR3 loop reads CASSLEREGNEQFF. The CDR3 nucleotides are TGTGCCAGCAGCTTGGAGCGGGAGGGCAATGAGCAGTTCTTC.

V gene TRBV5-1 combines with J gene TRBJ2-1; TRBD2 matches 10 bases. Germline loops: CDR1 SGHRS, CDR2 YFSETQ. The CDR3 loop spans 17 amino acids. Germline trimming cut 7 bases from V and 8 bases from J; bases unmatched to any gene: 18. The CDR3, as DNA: TGCGCCAGCCAAAGTCACGGATTCATAGCGGGAGGTGATGAGCAGTTCTTC. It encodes CASQSHGFIAGGDEQFF.

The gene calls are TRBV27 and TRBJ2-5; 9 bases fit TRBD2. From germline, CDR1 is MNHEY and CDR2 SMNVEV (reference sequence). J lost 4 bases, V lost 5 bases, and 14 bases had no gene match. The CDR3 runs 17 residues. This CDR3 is CASSPLAGVNYRETQYF. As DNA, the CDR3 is TGTGCCAGCAGTCCGTTAGCGGGAGTGAATTATCGAGAGACCCAGTACTTC.

The CDR3 DNA follows: TGCGCCAGCAGCTTGGATAAGAGGAATGAGCAGTTCTTC. It specifies CASSLDKRNEQFF. The J gene is TRBJ2-1, the V gene TRBV5-1, with D unclear. Germline V CDR1 and CDR2: SGHRS, YFSETQ. CDR3 length: 13 amino acids. Trimming left V 0 bases short and J 7 bases short, with 8 bases between.

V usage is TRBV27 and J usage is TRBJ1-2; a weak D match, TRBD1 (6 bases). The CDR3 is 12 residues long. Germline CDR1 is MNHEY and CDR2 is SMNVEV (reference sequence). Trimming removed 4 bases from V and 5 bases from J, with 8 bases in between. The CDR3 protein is CASSSQGYGYTF. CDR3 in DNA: TGTGCCAGCAGTTCACAGGGTTATGGCTACACCTTC.

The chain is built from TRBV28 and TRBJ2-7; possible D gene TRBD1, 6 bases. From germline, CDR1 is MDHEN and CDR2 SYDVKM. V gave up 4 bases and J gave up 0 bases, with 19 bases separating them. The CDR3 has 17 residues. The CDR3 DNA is TGTGCCAGCAGTTCCAATGTCCTCGGGACATTCTCCTACGAGCAGTACTTC. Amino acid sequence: CASSSNVLGTFSYEQYF.

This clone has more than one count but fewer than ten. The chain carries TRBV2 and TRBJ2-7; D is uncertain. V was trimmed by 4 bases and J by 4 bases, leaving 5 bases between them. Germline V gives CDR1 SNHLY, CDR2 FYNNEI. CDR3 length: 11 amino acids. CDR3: CASSGEYEQYF. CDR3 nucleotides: TGTGCCAGCAGTGGAGAGTACGAGCAGTACTTC. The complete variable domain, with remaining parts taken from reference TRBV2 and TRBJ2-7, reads EPEVTQTPSHQVTQMGQEVILRCVPISNHLYFYWYRQILGQKVEFLVSFYNNEISEKSEIFDDQFSVERPDGSNFTLKIRSTKLEDSAMYFCASSGEYEQYFGPGTRLTVT.

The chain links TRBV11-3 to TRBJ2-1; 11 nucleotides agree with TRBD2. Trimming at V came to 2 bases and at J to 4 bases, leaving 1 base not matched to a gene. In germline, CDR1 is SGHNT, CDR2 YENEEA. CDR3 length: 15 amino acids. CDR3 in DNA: TGTGCCAGCAGCTTAACTAGCGGGGGTTACAATGAGCAGTTCTTC. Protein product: CASSLTSGGYNEQFF.

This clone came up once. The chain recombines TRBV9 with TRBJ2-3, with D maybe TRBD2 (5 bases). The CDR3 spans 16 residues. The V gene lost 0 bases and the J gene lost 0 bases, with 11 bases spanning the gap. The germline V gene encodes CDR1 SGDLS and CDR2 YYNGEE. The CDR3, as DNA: TGTGCCAGCAGCGTAGGGCGGGCCTCTAGCACAGATACGCAGTATTTT. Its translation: CASSVGRASSTDTQYF.

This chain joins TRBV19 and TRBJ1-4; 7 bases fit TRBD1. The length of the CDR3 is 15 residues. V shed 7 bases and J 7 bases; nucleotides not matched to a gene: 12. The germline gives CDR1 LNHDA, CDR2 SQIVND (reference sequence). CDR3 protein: CASTADRVKSEKLFF. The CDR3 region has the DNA TGTGCCAGTACCGCCGACAGGGTGAAGAGTGAAAAACTGTTTTTT.

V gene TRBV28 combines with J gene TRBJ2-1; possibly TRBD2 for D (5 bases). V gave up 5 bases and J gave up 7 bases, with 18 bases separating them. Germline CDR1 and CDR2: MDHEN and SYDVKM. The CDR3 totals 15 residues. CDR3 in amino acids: CASSRGGSLGNEQFF. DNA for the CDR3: TGTGCCAGCAGTCGAGGTGGGAGTCTCGGGAATGAGCAGTTCTTC.